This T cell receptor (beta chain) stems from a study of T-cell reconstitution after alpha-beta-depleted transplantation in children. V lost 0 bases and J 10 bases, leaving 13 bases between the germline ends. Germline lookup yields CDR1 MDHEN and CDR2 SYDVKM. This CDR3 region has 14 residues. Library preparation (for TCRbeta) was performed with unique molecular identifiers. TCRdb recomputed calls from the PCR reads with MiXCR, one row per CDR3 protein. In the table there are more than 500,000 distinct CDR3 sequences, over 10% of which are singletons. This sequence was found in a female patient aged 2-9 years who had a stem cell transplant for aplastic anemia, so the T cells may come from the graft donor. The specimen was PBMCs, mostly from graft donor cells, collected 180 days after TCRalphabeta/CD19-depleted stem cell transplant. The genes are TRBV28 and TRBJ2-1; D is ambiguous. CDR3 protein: CASSLWATPGEQFF. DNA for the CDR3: TGTGCCAGCAGTTTATGGGCCACACCAGGAGAGCAGTTCTTC.